A single sample gave rise to the 2 T cell receptor beta chains below, sequenced in a study of blood T cell repertoires in COVID-19. Profiled with immunoSEQ multiplex PCR; TCRdb holds only in-frame clones, not every one. The sample holds approximately 290,000 clones, more than 85% seen once. The sequenced sample consisted of peripheral blood. The receptors were sampled from a man aged 30 to 39 with acute or convalescent COVID-19.

The chain uses TRBV19 and TRBJ1-5; the D gene is possibly TRBD1 (5 bases). V was clipped by 1 base and J by 3 bases, with 16 bases between them. This CDR3 region has 17 residues. Per the germline V gene, CDR1 is LNHDA and CDR2 is SQIVND (reference sequence). In nucleotides, the CDR3 is TGTGCCAGTAGTATAGTCCGTTTAAACAGGAACAATCAGCCCCAGCATTTT. It encodes CASSIVRLNRNNQPQHF.

This clone was found a few times. This chain connects TRBV28 to TRBJ1-1, with D perhaps matching TRBD1 (6 bases). Germline lookup yields CDR1 MDHEN and CDR2 SYDVKM. The CDR3 spans 15 residues. V lost 6 bases and J 6 bases, leaving 20 bases between the germline ends. Written as DNA, the CDR3 is TGTGCCAGCAGCCCACAGGGCAACCGGCCCCCTGAAGCTTTCTTT. This encodes CASSPQGNRPPEAFF.